The present T cell receptor (beta chain) was sequenced within a study of shared clonotypes between healthy human individuals. Findings of the study overall: Sharing across several donors was seen in around 5.1% of naive CD4 clonotypes. Researchers found naive subsets generally carried larger estimated richness than memory subsets.

Splitting of each subset's genomic DNA was done evenly across several immunoSEQ plates. Authors' data handling: ImmunoSEQ supplied junction-only sequences lacking quality scores, so filtering was different. Some clones are missing from TCRdb's copy, which holds only in-frame ones; the method was immunoSEQ multiplex PCR. V and J calls and clone size follow that table, whereas D and trimming were derived from the DNA. The sample lists approximately 2.4 million clones; approximately 94% were seen once. The CDR3 extends over 12 amino acids. Per germline, CDR1 ENHRY and CDR2 SYGVKD. Trimming stripped 6 bases from V and 4 bases from J, with 8 bases between. Comments on this clone: The antigen is unknown. This specimen includes other DNA sequences encoding the same CDR3.

The source is a man aged 18 to 30 in good health. Material: naive CD4+ T cells sorted from blood. Subset described: CD45RA+ positively selected. This rearrangement joins TRBV10-3 to TRBJ2-3; D gene uncertain. CDR3 protein: CAISPSPDTQYF. The CDR3 nucleotides are TGTGCCATCAGCCCTAGTCCAGATACGCAGTATTTT.